Shown below are 22 T cell receptor beta chains from a single sample sequenced in a study of blood T cell repertoires in COVID-19. Only in-frame clones appear in the TCRdb table, and some are missing; sequencing was by immunoSEQ multiplex PCR. The repertoire holds a few hundred thousand clones, with around 90% as singletons. The sample comprised PBMCs or T cells enriched from blood (not recorded which). These receptors came from a young woman who had recovered from COVID-19.

The rearrangement links TRBV20-1 to TRBJ2-1, with D maybe TRBD1 (5 bases). CDR1 is DFQATT, CDR2 SNEGSKA, per germline (reference sequence). Trimming left V 3 bases short and J 6 bases short, with 12 bases between. The CDR3 is 13 residues long. DNA of the CDR3: TGCAGTGCTAGTGGGGCTTTGCCCAATGAGCAGTTCTTC. Its protein is CSASGALPNEQFF.

V is TRBV5-1 and J is TRBJ1-5; D not resolved. The CDR3 covers 10 residues. V lost 4 bases and J lost 12, with 8 bases in between. Per the germline V gene, CDR1 is SGHRS and CDR2 is YFSETQ. CDR3 sequence reads: CASSPRFQHF. The DNA for the CDR3 is TGCGCCAGCAGCCCGCGGTTCCAGCATTTT. The whole variable domain, filled in from reference TRBV5-1 and TRBJ1-5, reads KAGVTQTPRYLIKTRGQQVTLSCSPISGHRSVSWYQQTPGQGLQFLFEYFSETQRNKGNFPGRFSGRQFSNSRSEMNVSTLELGDSALYLCASSPRFQHFGDGTRLSIL.

V and J are TRBV7-9 and TRBJ1-2; tentatively, D is TRBD1 (6 bases). V lost 4 bases, J lost 8 bases, and 17 bases lay in between. CDR1 is SEHNR, CDR2 FQNEAQ, per germline (reference sequence). The CDR3 is 14 amino acids. In DNA, the CDR3 is TGTGCCAGCAGCTCGGAACAGGGTATGAGCGGCTACACCTTC. Residues: CASSSEQGMSGYTF.

The chain employs TRBV6-6 and TRBJ1-1; 10 positions match TRBD1. The germline gives CDR1 MNHNY, CDR2 SVGAGI (reference sequence). CDR3 length: 13 amino acids. The V and J ends lost 4 bases and 7 bases, in that order; junction bases with no gene match: 3. The chain's CDR3 is CASSSGTGDEAFF. DNA for the CDR3: TGTGCCAGCAGTTCCGGGACAGGGGATGAAGCTTTCTTT.

The DNA for the CDR3 is TGTGCCAGCTCACAAAACAGGGCCCTTTCCTACGAGCAGTACTTC. This encodes CASSQNRALSYEQYF. The chain employs TRBV18 and TRBJ2-7; a weak D match, TRBD1 (6 bases). Trimming stripped 4 bases from V and 1 base from J, with 14 bases between. This CDR3 has 15 amino acids. CDR1 and CDR2 from the germline V gene are KGHSH and LQKENI.

This clone has only one observation. The rearrangement links TRBV7-9 to TRBJ1-4; D is ambiguous. With 5 bases removed from V and 7 bases from J, the gap between germline ends came to 11 bases. This CDR3 has 13 residues. The germline V gene has CDR1 SEHNR and CDR2 FQNEAQ (reference sequence). CDR3 protein: CASSPIGGEKLFF. In nucleotides, the CDR3 is TGTGCCAGCAGCCCCATCGGCGGTGAAAAACTGTTTTTT.

In DNA form, the CDR3 reads TGCGCCAGCAGCTCCCCAAGACAGGGCTTCACAGATACGCAGTATTTT. Its protein product is CASSSPRQGFTDTQYF. The chain links TRBV5-1 to TRBJ2-3; TRBD1 matches at 7 bases. Germline V gene data show CDR1 as SGHRS and CDR2 as YFSETQ. This CDR3 contains 16 residues. The V and J ends lost 3 bases and 2 bases, in that order; junction bases with no gene match: 9.

This rearrangement joins TRBV5-4 to TRBJ1-2; D not certain. Trimming took off 2 bases at V and 12 bases at J, with 14 bases between the two ends. CDR3 size: 12 residues. CDR1 and CDR2 from the germline V gene are SGHNT and YYREEE (reference sequence). CDR3 nucleotides: TGTGCCAGCAGCTTTGAAATCGGTTCGCACACCTTC. It yields the protein CASSFEIGSHTF.

The chain joins TRBV12-5 to TRBJ2-3; D gene ambiguous. Germline V lookup: CDR1 LGHNT, CDR2 FRNRAP. V lost 0 bases to trimming and J lost 1 base, with 17 bases between them. This CDR3 region has 18 residues. CDR3 loop: CASGLVQVVIGGTDTQYF. As DNA, the CDR3 is TGTGCTAGTGGTTTGGTCCAGGTTGTTATTGGCGGCACAGATACGCAGTATTTT.

Of note for this clone: At the DNA level, this CDR3 is encoded by other sequences in the same sample as well. This chain connects TRBV18 to TRBJ2-5; 9 bases map to TRBD2. The CDR3 runs to 14 residues. Germline values: CDR1 KGHSH, CDR2 LQKENI. With V trimmed by 1 base and J by 3 bases, 0 bases remained unmatched. CDR3 nucleotides: TGTGCCAGCTCACCACTAGCGGGGGAAGAGACCCAGTACTTC. Its protein product is CASSPLAGEETQYF.

This clone has a single count. The chain is built from TRBV28 and TRBJ1-4; D might be TRBD1 (6 bases). Germline CDR1 reads MDHEN; CDR2 reads SYDVKM. CDR3 length: 15 amino acids. V was clipped by 4 bases and J by 7 bases, with 16 bases between them. The CDR3: CASSSEQGVIEKLFF. The CDR3 DNA is TGTGCCAGCAGTTCGGAACAGGGAGTAATTGAAAAACTGTTTTTT.

Concerning this clone itself: Mismatch with germline at one junction end may stem from a read error. The chain recombines TRBV20-1 with TRBJ2-4, with 10 bases matching TRBD2. CDR1 and CDR2 from the germline V gene are DFQATT and SNEGSKA (reference sequence). The CDR3 runs to 15 residues. The CDR3 DNA is TGCAGTGCTAGTAACAGCGGGGGGGCCAAGAACATTCAGTACTTC. The encoded protein is CSASNSGGAKNIQYF.

The chain recombines TRBV19 with TRBJ1-1; tentative D call: TRBD1 (5 bases). The CDR3 runs 16 residues. The V end lost 3 bases, the J end lost 3 bases, and 17 bases lay between the germline ends. Germline loops: CDR1 LNHDA, CDR2 SQIVND (reference sequence). CDR3 protein: CASSISGTPTDTEAFF. The CDR3, as DNA: TGTGCCAGTAGTATTAGCGGGACTCCTACGGACACTGAAGCTTTCTTT.

The rearrangement uses TRBV7-2 and TRBJ1-4; 9 positions agree with TRBD1. The junction had 9 bases not matched to a gene; V was cut back by 5 bases and J by 8 bases. This CDR3 is built from 15 residues. From germline, CDR1 is SGHTA and CDR2 FQGNSA. The CDR3 DNA sequence: TGTGCCAGCAGCCAGAGAGGGACAGGGTACGAAAAACTGTTTTTT. Protein: CASSQRGTGYEKLFF.

V is TRBV11-2 and J is TRBJ1-1; D is undetermined. CDR3 length equals 13 residues. V was pared by 1 base and J by 4 bases, with 7 bases between. Germline CDR1 reads SGHAT; CDR2 reads FQNNGV. CDR3 sequence (DNA): TGTGCCAGCAGCTTAGTGCGGGGCACTGAAGCTTTCTTT. Translating it yields CASSLVRGTEAFF.

This clone has more than one count but fewer than ten. The V gene is TRBV27, the J gene TRBJ2-7, with TRBD2 matching 7 bases. CDR3 length equals 14 residues. The V and J ends lost 3 bases and 4 bases, in that order; junction bases with no gene match: 6. Germline CDR1 MNHEY, CDR2 SMNVEV (reference sequence). The CDR3 coding sequence is TGTGCCAGCAGTTTTGGGGGAGGGAGGTACGAGCAGTACTTC. The encoded protein is CASSFGGGRYEQYF.

The chain has TRBV7-2 and TRBJ1-5; D gene unclear. This CDR3 comprises 16 residues. Germline CDR1 SGHTA, CDR2 FQGNSA. V was cut by 5 bases and J by 2 bases, with 16 bases left in between. Here the CDR3 reads CASSPQFGDGNQPQHF. CDR3 DNA: TGTGCCAGCAGCCCTCAGTTCGGGGATGGCAATCAGCCCCAGCATTTT. Variable domain in full (rest from reference TRBV7-2 and TRBJ1-5): GAGVSQSPSNKVTEKGKDVELRCDPISGHTALYWYRQSLGQGLEFLIYFQGNSAPDKSGLPSDRFSAERTGGSVSTLTIQRTQQEDSAVYLCASSPQFGDGNQPQHFGDGTRLSIL.

V gene TRBV4-2 combines with J gene TRBJ1-4; TRBD1 agrees at 7 bases. The J segment lost 8 bases and the V segment lost 1 base, leaving 10 bases of the junction unmatched. The CDR3 sequence is 16 residues long. Germline lookup yields CDR1 LGHNA and CDR2 YNFKEQ. The CDR3 DNA follows: TGTGCCAGCAGCCAAGTGCTAGGGGGCGCGAGGGAAAAACTGTTTTTT. It codes for CASSQVLGGAREKLFF.

The table lists this clone with a count of one. This chain uses TRBV6-6 with TRBJ2-2; D may be TRBD1 (6 bases). Germline V gene sequence: CDR1 MNHNY, CDR2 SVGAGI (reference sequence). CDR3 length: 16 amino acids. V lost 5 bases, J lost 4 bases, and 17 bases lay in between. CDR3 sequence reads: CASSPNTRGPTGELFF. The CDR3 nucleotides are TGTGCCAGCAGTCCCAACACCAGGGGTCCCACCGGGGAGCTGTTTTTT.

The V gene is TRBV2, the J gene TRBJ1-1; D is possibly TRBD1 (5 bases). This CDR3 comprises 13 residues. V was cut by 5 bases and J by 5 bases, with 12 bases left in between. Looked up from germline, CDR1 is SNHLY and CDR2 is FYNNEI. CDR3 sequence reads: CASSLAGGTEAFF. The CDR3 nucleotides are TGTGCCAGCAGTTTAGCCGGGGGGACTGAAGCTTTCTTT.

This sequence joins TRBV5-1 and TRBJ1-5; no reliable D call. The V and J ends lost 2 bases and 5 bases respectively, with 11 bases between them. Germline CDR1 SGHRS, CDR2 YFSETQ. The CDR3 sequence is 14 residues long. The CDR3: CASSFAGGDQPQHF. Written as DNA, the CDR3 is TGCGCCAGCAGCTTCGCAGGCGGGGATCAGCCCCAGCATTTT.

The genes are TRBV4-3 and TRBJ1-4; 7 bases are a match to TRBD1. J gave up 0 bases and V 4 bases, and 5 bases lay outside the gene matches. Germline CDR1 is LGHNA and CDR2 is YSLEER. The CDR3 is made up of 16 amino acids. The CDR3 here is CASSLAGGATNEKLFF. The CDR3 DNA reads TGCGCCAGCAGCCTCGCAGGGGGTGCAACTAATGAAAAACTGTTTTTT.